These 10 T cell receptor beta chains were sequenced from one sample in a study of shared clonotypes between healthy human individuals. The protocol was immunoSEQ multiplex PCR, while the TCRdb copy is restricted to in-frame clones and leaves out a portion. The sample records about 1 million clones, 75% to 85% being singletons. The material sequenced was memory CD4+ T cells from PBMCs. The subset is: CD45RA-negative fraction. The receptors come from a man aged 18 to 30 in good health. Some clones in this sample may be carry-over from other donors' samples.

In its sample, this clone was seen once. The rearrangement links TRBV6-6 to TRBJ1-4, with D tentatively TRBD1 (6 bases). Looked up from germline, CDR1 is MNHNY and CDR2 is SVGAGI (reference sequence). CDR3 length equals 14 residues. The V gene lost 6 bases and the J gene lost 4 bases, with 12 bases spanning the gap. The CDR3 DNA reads TGTGCCAGCAGCCTACAGGGACTTAATGAAAAACTGTTTTTT. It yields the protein CASSLQGLNEKLFF.

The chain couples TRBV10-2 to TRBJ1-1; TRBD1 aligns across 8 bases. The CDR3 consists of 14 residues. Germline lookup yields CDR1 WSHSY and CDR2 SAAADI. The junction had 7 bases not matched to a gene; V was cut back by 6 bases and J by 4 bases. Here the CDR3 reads CASSAQGAGTEAFF. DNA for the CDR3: TGCGCCAGCAGCGCGCAGGGGGCTGGCACTGAAGCTTTCTTT.

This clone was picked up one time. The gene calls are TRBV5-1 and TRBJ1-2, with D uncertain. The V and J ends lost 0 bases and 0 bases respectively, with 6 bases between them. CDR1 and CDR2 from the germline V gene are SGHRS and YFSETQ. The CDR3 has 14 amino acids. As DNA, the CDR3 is TGCGCCAGCAGCTTGGCCATAGCTAACTATGGCTACACCTTC. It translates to CASSLAIANYGYTF.

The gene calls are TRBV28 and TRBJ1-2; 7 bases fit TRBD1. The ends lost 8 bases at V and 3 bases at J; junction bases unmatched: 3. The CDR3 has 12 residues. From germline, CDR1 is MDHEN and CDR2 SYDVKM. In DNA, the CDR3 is TGTGCCAGCCGGGACAGTTACTATGGCTACACCTTC. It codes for CASRDSYYGYTF.

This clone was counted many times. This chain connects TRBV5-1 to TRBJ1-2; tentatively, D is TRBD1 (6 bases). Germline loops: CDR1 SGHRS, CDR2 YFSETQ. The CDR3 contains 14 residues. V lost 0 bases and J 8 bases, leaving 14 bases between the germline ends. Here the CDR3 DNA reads TGCGCCAGCAGCTTGGGGGACACCCAGTGGGGCTACACCTTC. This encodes CASSLGDTQWGYTF.

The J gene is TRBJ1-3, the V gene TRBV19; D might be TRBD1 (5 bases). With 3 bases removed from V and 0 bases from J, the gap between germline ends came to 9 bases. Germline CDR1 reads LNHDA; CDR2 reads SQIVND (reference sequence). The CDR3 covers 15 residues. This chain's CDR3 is CASSIDRDSGNTIYF. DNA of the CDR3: TGTGCCAGTAGTATCGACAGAGACTCTGGAAACACCATATATTTT.

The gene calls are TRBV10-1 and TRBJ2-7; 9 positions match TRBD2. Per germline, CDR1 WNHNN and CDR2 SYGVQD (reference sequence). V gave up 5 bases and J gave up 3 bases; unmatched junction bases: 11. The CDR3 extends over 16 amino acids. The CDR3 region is CASSYPQREDLYEQYF. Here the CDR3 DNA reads TGCGCCAGCAGTTACCCCCAGCGGGAGGACCTCTACGAGCAGTACTTC.

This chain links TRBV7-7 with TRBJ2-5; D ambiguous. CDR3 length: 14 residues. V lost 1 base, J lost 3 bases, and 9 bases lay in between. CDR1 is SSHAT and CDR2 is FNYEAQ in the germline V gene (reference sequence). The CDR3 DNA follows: TGTGCCAGCAGCTTAGTTTCCCGAAAAGAGACCCAGTACTTC. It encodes CASSLVSRKETQYF.

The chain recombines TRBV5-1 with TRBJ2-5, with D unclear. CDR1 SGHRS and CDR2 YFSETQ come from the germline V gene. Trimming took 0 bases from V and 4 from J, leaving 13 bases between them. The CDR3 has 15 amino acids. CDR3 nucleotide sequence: TGCGCCAGCAGCTTGGCCTTGGCAGGTATAGAGACCCAGTACTTC. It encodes CASSLALAGIETQYF. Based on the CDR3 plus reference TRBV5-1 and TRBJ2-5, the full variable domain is KAGVTQTPRYLIKTRGQQVTLSCSPISGHRSVSWYQQTPGQGLQFLFEYFSETQRNKGNFPGRFSGRQFSNSRSEMNVSTLELGDSALYLCASSLALAGIETQYFGPGTRLLVL.

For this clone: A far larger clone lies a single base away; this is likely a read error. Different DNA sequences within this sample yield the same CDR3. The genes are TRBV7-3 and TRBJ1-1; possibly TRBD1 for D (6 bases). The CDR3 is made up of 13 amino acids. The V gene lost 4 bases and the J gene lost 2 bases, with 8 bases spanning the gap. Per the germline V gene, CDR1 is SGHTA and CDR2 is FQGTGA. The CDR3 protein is CASSSQGNTEAFF. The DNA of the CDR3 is TGTGCCAGCAGCTCACAGGGAAACACTGAAGCTTTCTTT.